These 4 T cell receptor beta chains originate from one sample sequenced in a study of cytomegalovirus exposure and HLA in healthy donors. The protocol was immunoSEQ multiplex PCR, while the TCRdb copy is restricted to in-frame clones and leaves out a portion. Of roughly 150,000 clones in the sample, 80% to 95% were seen once. Sequencing was done on a sample of PBMCs. These receptors originate from a man aged 18 to 30 in good health and CMV-seronegative.

J is TRBJ2-7 and V is TRBV6-5, with 10 bases aligning to TRBD1. This CDR3 comprises 15 residues. The germline CDR1 and CDR2 sequences are MNHEY and SVGAGI. Losses at the gene ends were 4 bases for V and 5 bases for J; bases not matched to a gene: 8. CDR3 sequence (DNA): TGTGCCAGCAGTTCAAGACAGGGGGCGCATCACGAGCAGTACGTC. This encodes CASSSRQGAHHEQYV.

This clone was seen only once. The chain carries TRBV15 and TRBJ2-3; tentatively, D is TRBD2 (6 bases). Germline CDR1 LNHNV, CDR2 YYDKDF (reference sequence). With 1 base removed from V and 2 bases from J, the gap between germline ends came to 10 bases. This CDR3 has 15 amino acids. This CDR3 is CATSRAGVFTDTQYF. Written as DNA, the CDR3 is TGTGCCACCAGCAGAGCGGGAGTTTTCACAGATACGCAGTATTTT.

The V call is TRBV7-2, the J call TRBJ2-7; 8 bases match TRBD2. Per germline, CDR1 SGHTA and CDR2 FQGNSA. The J segment lost 0 bases and the V segment lost 10 bases, leaving 11 bases of the junction unmatched. This CDR3 region has 15 residues. CDR3 protein: CAKALLADSSYEQYV. The CDR3 DNA follows: TGTGCCAAGGCCCTACTAGCGGACAGCTCCTACGAGCAGTACGTC.

This clone was seen more than once but under ten times. Different DNA sequences within this sample yield the same CDR3. The chain employs TRBV19 and TRBJ2-6; D might be TRBD2 (5 bases). Between the trimmed V and J ends, which lost 5 bases and 4 bases, there was a span of 9 bases. CDR1 is LNHDA, CDR2 SQIVND, per germline (reference sequence). This CDR3 spans 14 amino acids. CDR3 loop: CASSSGSGANVLTF. The DNA of the CDR3 is TGTGCCAGTAGTTCGGGGTCCGGGGCCAACGTCCTGACTTTC. Full variable domain (outside the CDR3, taken from reference TRBV19 and TRBJ2-6): DGGITQSPKYLFRKEGQNVTLSCEQNLNHDAMYWYRQDPGQGLRLIYYSQIVNDFQKGDIAEGYSVSREKKESFPLTVTSAQKNPTAFYLCASSSGSGANVLTFGAGSRLTVL.